The 32 T cell receptor beta chains listed next were all sequenced from one sample in a study of cytomegalovirus exposure and HLA in healthy donors. PCR was performed using 60 Vbeta and 13 Jbeta primers. The table came from immunoSEQ multiplex PCR; TCRdb's copy has only in-frame clones and leaves some out. The sample has 250,000 to 350,000 clones; about 66% are singletons. Sequenced sample: PBMCs. The receptors here all came from a female donor in good health and CMV-seronegative.

The chain combines TRBV30 with TRBJ1-1; D call uncertain. The V gene lost 0 bases and the J gene lost 0 bases, with 11 bases spanning the gap. Germline V gives CDR1 GTSNPN, CDR2 SVGIG (reference sequence). The CDR3 has 15 amino acids. The CDR3 nucleotides read TGTGCCTGGAGTGTAAGTTTAGAGATGAACACTGAAGCTTTCTTT. As protein: CAWSVSLEMNTEAFF.

This clone was picked up one time. The rearrangement links TRBV15 to TRBJ2-3; TRBD1 aligns across 8 bases. CDR1 LNHNV and CDR2 YYDKDF come from the germline V gene (reference sequence). Trimming took 3 bases from V and 5 from J; bases not matched to a gene: 4. The length of the CDR3 is 14 residues. CDR3 residues: CATSSRGLGDTQYF. In nucleotides, the CDR3 is TGTGCCACCAGCAGCAGGGGGCTCGGAGATACGCAGTATTTT.

This clone was seen just once. The V and J genes are TRBV6-4 and TRBJ1-2; tentative D call: TRBD1 (6 bases). The CDR3 has 15 residues. Trimming left V 6 bases short and J 5 bases short, with 19 bases between. The germline V gene encodes CDR1 MRHNA and CDR2 SNTAGT. In DNA, the CDR3 is TGTGCCAGCAGCGAAAGAAGAACAGGGCCGTATGGCTACACCTTC. Amino acid sequence: CASSERRTGPYGYTF.

Here the CDR3 reads CASTRGFEQFF. The CDR3 DNA is TGTGCCAGCACACGGGGGTTTGAGCAGTTCTTC. J is TRBJ2-1 and V is TRBV6-5; TRBD2 is a possible D gene (6 bases). The V end was cut by 7 bases, the J end by 9 bases, with 10 bases between. The germline CDR1 and CDR2 sequences are MNHEY and SVGAGI. The CDR3 is 11 residues long.

CDR3 sequence (DNA): TGCGCCAGCAGCTCACTACCCCGACAGGTGATGAACACTGAAGCTTTCTTT. Translating gives CASSSLPRQVMNTEAFF. The chain uses TRBV5-1 and TRBJ1-1; TRBD1 is a possible D gene (6 bases). The length of the CDR3 is 17 residues. With 3 bases removed from V and 0 bases from J, the gap between germline ends came to 18 bases. The V gene's germline CDR1 is SGHRS and CDR2 YFSETQ.

A remark on this clone: In the same sample, other DNA sequences code for this CDR3. The rearrangement joins TRBV10-2 to TRBJ2-3, with 9 nucleotides matching TRBD1. V dropped 6 bases and J dropped 1; count of bases not matched to a gene: 8. The germline CDR1 and CDR2 sequences are WSHSY and SAAADI. The CDR3 extends over 16 amino acids. CDR3 in DNA: TGCGCCAGCAGCGGCGGTACAGGGGGCCGCACAGATACGCAGTATTTT. It yields the protein CASSGGTGGRTDTQYF.

The chain has TRBV6-1 and TRBJ1-4; 7 bases map to TRBD1. The CDR3 is 15 amino acids. J was trimmed by 6 bases and V by 3 bases; bases with no gene match: 7. Germline V gives CDR1 MNHNS, CDR2 SASEGT. CDR3 amino acids: CASSDPGQVDEKLFF. The CDR3 DNA sequence: TGTGCCAGCAGTGACCCTGGACAGGTGGATGAAAAACTGTTTTTT.

The chain uses TRBV11-2 and TRBJ2-1; TRBD2 aligns across 12 bases. Per germline, CDR1 SGHAT and CDR2 FQNNGV. V shed 0 bases and J 6 bases; nucleotides not matched to a gene: 6. The CDR3 length is 17 residues. CDR3 DNA sequence: TGTGCCAGCAGCTTAGAACTAGCGGGAGGCGGGGTCAATGAGCAGTTCTTC. It codes for CASSLELAGGGVNEQFF.

The chain combines TRBV5-4 with TRBJ2-7; 10 bases line up with TRBD2. V was pared by 1 base and J by 6 bases, with 4 bases of the junction left unmatched. This CDR3 is 14 amino acids long. The germline V gene encodes CDR1 SGHNT and CDR2 YYREEE (reference sequence). The DNA of the CDR3 is TGTGCCAGCAGCTTGCAGGGGACTAGCGCCGAGCAGTACTTC. Its protein is CASSLQGTSAEQYF.

The chain joins TRBV4-1 to TRBJ1-5; D unclear. CDR3 length equals 15 residues. The V end was cut by 0 bases, the J end by 8 bases, with 14 bases between. Per the germline V gene, CDR1 is MGHRA and CDR2 is YSYEKL. DNA for the CDR3: TGCGCCAGCAGCCAAGAGGTCCGGAGATCTGAGCCCCAGCATTTT. Translated, it gives CASSQEVRRSEPQHF.

This clone has only one observation. The chain recombines TRBV9 with TRBJ2-5; TRBD1 agrees at 10 bases. The tail of the sequence fits TRBJ2-7 better, so the J call may be wrong. Germline CDR1 SGDLS, CDR2 YYNGEE. The length of the CDR3 is 18 residues. Here the CDR3 reads CASSVEGRLGQGSYEQYF. CDR3 nucleotide sequence: TGTGCCAGCAGCGTAGAAGGACGTTTGGGACAGGGGTCCTACGAGCAGTACTTC.

The rearrangement links TRBV5-1 to TRBJ1-2, with 12 bases matching TRBD1. J gave up 5 bases and V 4 bases, and 12 bases lay outside the gene matches. The CDR3 contains 17 residues. Germline CDR1 reads SGHRS; CDR2 reads YFSETQ. CDR3: CASSVLPGQGAEYGYTF. The DNA of the CDR3 is TGCGCCAGCAGCGTATTGCCGGGACAGGGGGCAGAGTATGGCTACACCTTC.

CDR3 nucleotides: TGTGCCAGCAGCGAAAGGACTAACTACGAGCAGTACTTC. Its translation: CASSERTNYEQYF. This sequence joins TRBV5-4 and TRBJ2-5, with D perhaps TRBD2 (6 bases). The tail of the sequence fits TRBJ2-7 better, so the J call may be wrong. The CDR3 sequence is 13 residues long. Per the germline V gene, CDR1 is SGHNT and CDR2 is YYREEE (reference sequence).

The CDR3 region has the DNA TGCGCCAGCAGCCGGGCGGGGAACACTGAAGCTTTCTTT. This gives the protein CASSRAGNTEAFF. The genes are TRBV4-1 and TRBJ1-1; the D is unclear. V lost 4 bases to trimming and J lost 1 base, with 7 bases between them. CDR3 size: 13 residues. Germline values: CDR1 MGHRA, CDR2 YSYEKL.

The genes are TRBV5-4 and TRBJ2-2, with D maybe TRBD1 (5 bases). The CDR3 runs 14 residues. Germline V gene lookup returns CDR1 SGHNT and CDR2 YYREEE (reference sequence). V was shortened by 2 bases and J by 6 bases, with 11 bases between the two germline ends. CDR3 sequence (DNA): TGTGCCAGCAGCTTCCCAGGGTCCGCCGGGGAGCTGTTTTTT. Amino acid sequence: CASSFPGSAGELFF.

This clone has more than one count but fewer than ten. V usage is TRBV5-1 and J usage is TRBJ2-7, with 10 bases fitting TRBD2. Losses at the gene ends were 0 bases for V and 3 bases for J; bases not matched to a gene: 9. Germline loops: CDR1 SGHRS, CDR2 YFSETQ. The CDR3 extends over 17 amino acids. CDR3 coding DNA: TGCGCCAGCAGCTTGGGAGCGGGAGGGTCCTTGAACTACGAGCAGTACTTC. Translating it yields CASSLGAGGSLNYEQYF.

J is TRBJ2-2 and V is TRBV7-9; TRBD2 might be the D (6 bases). V lost 4 bases and J 2 bases, leaving 17 bases between the germline ends. The CDR3 sequence is 17 residues long. The germline V gene has CDR1 SEHNR and CDR2 FQNEAQ (reference sequence). DNA of the CDR3: TGTGCCAGCAGCTACCCACCGGGACTGATTAACACCGGGGAGCTGTTTTTT. Translation: CASSYPPGLINTGELFF.

The chain couples TRBV9 to TRBJ2-1, with 7 bases that match TRBD2. CDR1 SGDLS and CDR2 YYNGEE come from the germline V gene. The V gene end was trimmed by 0 bases and the J gene end by 8 bases; junction bases not matched to a gene: 14. CDR3 size: 17 residues. CDR3 nucleotides: TGTGCCAGCAGCGTAGCTGTCAGCCCCGGCGGGAGCGATGAGCAGTTCTTC. It yields the protein CASSVAVSPGGSDEQFF. Filled out from reference TRBV9 and TRBJ2-1, the complete variable domain reads DSGVTQTPKHLITATGQRVTLRCSPRSGDLSVYWYQQSLDQGLQFLIQYYNGEERAKGNILERFSAQQFPDLHSELNLSSLELGDSALYFCASSVAVSPGGSDEQFFGPGTRLTVL.

This chain joins TRBV6-5 and TRBJ2-1; D possibly corresponds to TRBD1 (6 bases). The CDR3 is made up of 15 amino acids. Trimming left V 2 bases short and J 3 bases short, with 11 bases between. Germline V gives CDR1 MNHEY, CDR2 SVGAGI. CDR3 loop: CASSYRDNHYNEQFF. The DNA of the CDR3 is TGTGCCAGCAGTTACCGGGACAACCACTACAATGAGCAGTTCTTC.

V is TRBV10-2 and J is TRBJ2-1; 8 bases line up with TRBD2. The CDR3 consists of 14 residues. The trim removed 7 bases at V and 4 bases at J, leaving 6 bases unmatched. The germline gives CDR1 WSHSY, CDR2 SAAADI. This CDR3 is CASTYLAGYNEQFF. The DNA for the CDR3 is TGCGCCAGCACCTACTTAGCGGGATACAATGAGCAGTTCTTC.

The CDR3: CASSLSGGGEQFF. The CDR3 DNA reads as TGTGCCAGCAGCTTATCTGGCGGCGGTGAGCAGTTCTTC. V is TRBV11-3 and J is TRBJ2-1; D not resolved. The CDR3 totals 13 residues. Per the germline V gene, CDR1 is SGHNT and CDR2 is YENEEA. V was cut by 2 bases and J by 9 bases, with 11 bases left in between.

J is TRBJ2-1 and V is TRBV5-6; D perhaps matches TRBD2 (6 bases). CDR1 SGHDT and CDR2 YYEEEE come from the germline V gene. The CDR3 extends over 15 amino acids. V was shortened by 0 bases and J by 6 bases, with 13 bases between the two germline ends. The CDR3 DNA is TGTGCCAGCAGCTTGGAACTAGCATATGGCAATGAGCAGTTCTTC. This sequence encodes CASSLELAYGNEQFF.

The V and J genes are TRBV28 and TRBJ1-6; 8 nucleotides align to TRBD1. V lost 6 bases and J lost 5; bases outside the gene matches: 6. Germline V gives CDR1 MDHEN, CDR2 SYDVKM. The length of the CDR3 is 15 residues. The CDR3 DNA reads TGTGCCAGCAGGACTGGACAGGGCAATAATTCACCCCTCCACTTT. Translated: CASRTGQGNNSPLHF.

The V and J genes are TRBV29-1 and TRBJ2-5; 9 bases line up with TRBD1. The end of the DNA fits TRBJ2-7 better, so the J call may be wrong. The germline V gene encodes CDR1 SQVTM and CDR2 ANQGSEA. The CDR3 extends over 14 amino acids. The CDR3 loop reads CSAQTGTGIHEQYF. CDR3 in DNA: TGCAGCGCACAAACCGGGACAGGGATCCACGAGCAGTACTTC.

The table lists this clone with a few counts. The gene calls are TRBV11-2 and TRBJ1-4, with no clear D. Trimming stripped 5 bases from V and 5 bases from J, with 15 bases between. This CDR3 contains 15 residues. Germline loops: CDR1 SGHAT, CDR2 FQNNGV. The CDR3 here is CASSPEVRRNEKLFF. The CDR3 nucleotides read TGTGCCAGCAGCCCAGAGGTGAGAAGAAATGAAAAACTGTTTTTT.

V usage is TRBV5-1 and J usage is TRBJ2-2, with D perhaps TRBD2 (5 bases). Trimming removed 0 bases at V and 5 bases at J, with 14 bases between. This CDR3 region has 16 residues. CDR1 SGHRS and CDR2 YFSETQ come from the germline V gene. CDR3 in amino acids: CASSLDRGLVTGELFF. In nucleotides, the CDR3 is TGCGCCAGCAGCTTGGATCGGGGTTTGGTGACCGGGGAGCTGTTTTTT.

This chain joins TRBV18 and TRBJ1-3; D is uncertain. The V gene's germline CDR1 is KGHSH and CDR2 LQKENI. This CDR3 region has 14 residues. Trimming removed 4 bases at V and 3 bases at J, with 10 bases between. The DNA for the CDR3 is TGTGCCAGCTCACAACAGACGGATGGAAACACCATATATTTT. This sequence encodes CASSQQTDGNTIYF.

The chain recombines TRBV14 with TRBJ2-1; tentative D call: TRBD2 (5 bases). Trimming took 1 base from V and 9 from J, leaving 10 bases between them. This CDR3 has 13 residues. CDR1 is SGHDN, CDR2 FVKESK, per germline. The CDR3 spells CASSQGGWVEQFF. The CDR3 nucleotides are TGTGCCAGCAGCCAAGGAGGGTGGGTTGAGCAGTTCTTC. Looking up the rest from reference TRBV14 and TRBJ2-1 gives the full variable domain: EAGVTQFPSHSVIEKGQTVTLRCDPISGHDNLYWYRRVMGKEIKFLLHFVKESKQDESGMPNNRFLAERTGGTYSTLKVQPAELEDSGVYFCASSQGGWVEQFFGPGTRLTVL.

For this clone: Relative to the germline gene, one junction end is altered; a read error may explain this. This chain links TRBV7-9 with TRBJ2-2, with TRBD1 identical over 7 bases. CDR3 length: 15 residues. CDR1 and CDR2 from the germline V gene are SEHNR and FQNEAQ (reference sequence). CDR3 DNA: TGTTCCAGCAGCTTAGGGGACAGGAACACCGGGGAGCTGTTTTTT. This gives the protein CSSSLGDRNTGELFF.

As to this clone: The sample contains more than one DNA sequence encoding this CDR3. This chain connects TRBV5-1 to TRBJ2-7; 9 bases match TRBD2. V dropped 0 bases and J dropped 0; count of bases not matched to a gene: 1. CDR3 length: 15 amino acids. Germline V gene sequence: CDR1 SGHRS, CDR2 YFSETQ. The CDR3 sequence is CASSLGAGGSYEQYF. CDR3 bases: TGCGCCAGCAGCTTGGGAGCGGGAGGCTCCTACGAGCAGTACTTC.

This chain joins TRBV6-5 and TRBJ2-7; 12 bases align to TRBD1. Germline V gene data show CDR1 as MNHEY and CDR2 as SVGAGI. V lost 7 bases to trimming and J lost 6 bases; unmatched junction nucleotides: 10. This CDR3 region has 15 residues. CDR3 sequence (DNA): TGTGCCAGCACCAGGTGGGACAGGGGGCTTAGCGAGCAGTACTTC. Amino acids: CASTRWDRGLSEQYF.

This clone turned up a few times. The chain recombines TRBV7-9 with TRBJ2-3; a weak D match, TRBD1 (6 bases). V was clipped by 6 bases and J by 0 bases, with 13 bases between them. The CDR3 covers 15 residues. The V gene's germline CDR1 is SEHNR and CDR2 FQNEAQ (reference sequence). The CDR3 spells CASSYTGFSTDTQYF. The CDR3 nucleotides are TGTGCCAGCAGTTATACAGGGTTCAGCACAGATACGCAGTATTTT.